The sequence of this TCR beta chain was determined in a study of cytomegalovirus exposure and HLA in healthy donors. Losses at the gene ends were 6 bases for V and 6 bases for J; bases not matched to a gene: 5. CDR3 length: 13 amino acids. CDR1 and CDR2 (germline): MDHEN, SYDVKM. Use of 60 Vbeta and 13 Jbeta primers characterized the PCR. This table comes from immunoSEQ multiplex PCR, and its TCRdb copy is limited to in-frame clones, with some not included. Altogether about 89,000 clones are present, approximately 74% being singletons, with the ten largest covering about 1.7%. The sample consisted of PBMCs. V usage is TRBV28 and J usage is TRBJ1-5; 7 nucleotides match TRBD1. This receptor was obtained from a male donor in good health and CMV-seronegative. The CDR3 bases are TGTGCCAGCAGGGACAGGTTCTTTCAGCCCCAGCATTTT. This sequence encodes CASRDRFFQPQHF.